One sample yielded the 5 T cell receptor beta chains listed below, sequenced in a study of chemoradiotherapy in HPV16-positive cancers. Profiled with immunoSEQ multiplex PCR; TCRdb holds only in-frame clones, not every one. The sample includes 3,500 to 4,500 clones, approximately 77% of them seen just once. The specimen was tumor tissue, collected from a patient who underwent chemoradiotherapy. These receptors all stem from a human donor with HPV-associated anogenital cancer.

There are a few counts of this clone. V gene TRBV6-1 combines with J gene TRBJ2-3, with D tentatively TRBD1 (6 bases). The CDR3 runs to 16 residues. CDR1 and CDR2 (germline): MNHNS, SASEGT. V dropped 0 bases and J dropped 1 base, with 11 bases sitting between them. The CDR3 protein is CASSEAGGAGTDTQYF. In nucleotides, the CDR3 is TGTGCCAGCAGTGAAGCAGGGGGAGCCGGCACAGATACGCAGTATTTT.

CDR3 sequence (DNA): TGCGCCAGCAGCCCCACAGAGTTCTATGGCTACACCTTC. This sequence encodes CASSPTEFYGYTF. The chain employs TRBV5-1 and TRBJ1-2; the D is unclear. Germline V gene lookup returns CDR1 SGHRS and CDR2 YFSETQ. V lost 4 bases, J lost 4 bases, and 11 bases lay in between. The CDR3 is 13 amino acids.

V usage is TRBV10-2 and J usage is TRBJ1-5; no reliable D call. This CDR3 is 14 amino acids long. The germline CDR1 and CDR2 sequences are WSHSY and SAAADI. V was trimmed by 3 bases and J by 9 bases, leaving 15 bases between them. DNA of the CDR3: TGCGCCAGCAGTGACGAGGTTGGAGTGACGCCCCAGCATTTT. Amino acid sequence: CASSDEVGVTPQHF.

V gene TRBV7-2 combines with J gene TRBJ2-5, with a weak D call TRBD2 (5 bases). This CDR3 is 15 amino acids long. Germline V gene data show CDR1 as SGHTA and CDR2 as FQGNSA. The V and J ends lost 3 bases and 5 bases respectively, with 16 bases between them. CDR3 sequence (DNA): TGTGCCAGCAGCTTGGGTAGCAGCCGGAGGGAGACCCAGTACTTC. This gives the protein CASSLGSSRRETQYF.

The chain carries TRBV27 and TRBJ2-3; maybe TRBD2 (6 bases). The V end lost 1 base, the J end lost 7 bases, and 12 bases lay between the germline ends. The V gene's germline CDR1 is MNHEY and CDR2 SMNVEV (reference sequence). This CDR3 spans 14 amino acids. The CDR3 sequence is CASSLLRGPNTQYF. The DNA of the CDR3 is TGTGCCAGCAGTTTATTGCGGGGTCCCAATACGCAGTATTTT.